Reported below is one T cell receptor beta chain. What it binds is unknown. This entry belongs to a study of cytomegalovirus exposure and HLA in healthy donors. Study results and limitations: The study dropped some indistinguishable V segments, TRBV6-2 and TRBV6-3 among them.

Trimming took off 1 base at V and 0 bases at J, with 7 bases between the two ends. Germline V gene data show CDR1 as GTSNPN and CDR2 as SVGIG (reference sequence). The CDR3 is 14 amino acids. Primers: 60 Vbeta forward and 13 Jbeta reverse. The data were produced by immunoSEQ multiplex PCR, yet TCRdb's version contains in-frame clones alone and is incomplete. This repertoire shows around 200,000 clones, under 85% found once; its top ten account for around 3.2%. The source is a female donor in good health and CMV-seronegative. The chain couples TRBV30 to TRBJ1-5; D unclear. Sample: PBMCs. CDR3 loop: CAWSETNSNQPQHF. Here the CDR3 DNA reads TGTGCCTGGAGTGAAACTAATAGCAATCAGCCCCAGCATTTT. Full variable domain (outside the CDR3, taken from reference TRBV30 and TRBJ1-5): SQTIHQWPATLVQPVGSPLSLECTVEGTSNPNLYWYRQAAGRGLQLLFYSVGIGQISSEVPQNLSASRPQDRQFILSSKKLLLSDSGFYLCAWSETNSNQPQHFGDGTRLSIL.